These T cell receptor beta chains were read from a single sample in a study of molecular identifiers for immune sequencing clone quantification. In TCRdb, the PCR reads were re-called with MiXCR into one record per CDR3 protein. The table lists 550,000 to 750,000 distinct CDR3 sequences, 20% of them singletons. Input material: naive CD8+ T cells from blood, with Jurkat cell RNA spiked in. Every receptor here comes from a human donor in good health. Some libraries in this study had Jurkat cell RNA spiked in. Both conserved end residues are part of each CDR3. A D gene is named only where the DNA matches it firmly. Rows give clone size only sometimes, using once, few, many, or a class for an expanded clone.

V: TRBV23-1; J: TRBJ2-2; D: NA; size: NA; CDR3: CASSELGQTNTGELFF; DNA: TGCGCCAGCAGTGAGCTAGGACAAACGAACACCGGGGAGCTGTTTTTT
V: TRBV19; J: TRBJ1-1; D: NA; size: many; CDR3: CASTLGETEAFF; DNA: TGTGCCAGTACCCTGGGTGAAACTGAAGCTTTCTTT
V: TRBV5-1; J: TRBJ2-2; D: TRBD1; size: many; CDR3: CASSGEGQGAISNTGELFF; DNA: TGCGCCAGCAGCGGAGAGGGACAGGGGGCGATCTCTAACACCGGGGAGCTGTTTTTT
V: TRBV19; J: TRBJ2-3; D: NA; size: NA; CDR3: CDSSSLSTDTQYF; DNA: TGTGACAGTAGTTCACTCAGCACAGATACGCAGTATTTT
V: TRBV2; J: TRBJ1-5; D: NA; size: many; CDR3: CASSPGQMGLGSQHF; DNA: TGTGCCAGCAGTCCCGGACAGATGGGGTTGGGGAGTCAGCATTTT
V: TRBV6-1; J: TRBJ1-4; D: TRBD1; size: few; CDR3: CASSEFRGHRAEKLFF; DNA: TGTGCCAGCAGTGAATTCAGGGGGCATCGTGCTGAAAAACTGTTTTTT
V: TRBV23-1; J: TRBJ2-1; D: NA; size: few; CDR3: CASFLIGTQNSYNEQFF; DNA: TGCGCCAGCTTCTTAATCGGGACCCAAAATTCCTACAATGAGCAGTTCTTC
V: TRBV25-1; J: TRBJ2-7; D: NA; size: many; CDR3: CASSELGARSYEQYF; DNA: TGTGCCAGCAGTGAACTAGGAGCGAGATCCTACGAGCAGTACTTC
V: TRBV20-1; J: TRBJ2-7; D: NA; size: many; CDR3: CSASQGLGEQYF; DNA: TGCAGTGCTTCCCAGGGGCTGGGAGAGCAGTACTTC
V: TRBV6-1; J: TRBJ1-1; D: TRBD1; size: NA; CDR3: CASSGGTGSFF; DNA: TGTGCCAGCAGTGGAGGGACAGGGTCTTTCTTT
V: TRBV28; J: TRBJ1-5; D: NA; size: NA; CDR3: CASGLGMWVSGGNQPQHF; DNA: TGTGCCAGCGGTTTAGGAATGTGGGTAAGCGGGGGCAATCAGCCCCAGCATTTT
V: TRBV29-1; J: TRBJ2-7; D: TRBD1; size: many; CDR3: CSVGRGQGDREQYF; DNA: TGCAGCGTTGGTAGGGGACAGGGGGACCGAGAGCAGTACTTC
V: TRBV6-6; J: TRBJ2-7; D: TRBD1; size: NA; CDR3: CASSYLPQGADEQHF; DNA: TGTGCCAGCAGTTACTTACCCCAGGGGGCCGACGAGCAGCACTTC
V: TRBV4-1; J: TRBJ2-3; D: NA; size: many; CDR3: CASSAIFPQEDTQYF; DNA: TGCGCCAGCAGCGCAATCTTTCCGCAGGAGGATACGCAGTATTTT
V: TRBV21-1; J: TRBJ1-6; D: NA; size: few; CDR3: CASRYRGPNSPLHF; DNA: TGTGCCAGCAGATACAGGGGTCCGAATTCACCCCTCCACTTT
V: TRBV7-2; J: TRBJ1-4; D: TRBD1; size: many; CDR3: CASSLGQGAKLFF; DNA: TGTGCCAGCAGCTTGGGACAGGGGGCCAAACTGTTTTTT
V: TRBV5-5; J: TRBJ2-1; D: TRBD2; size: many; CDR3: CASSTRTAGLGYNEQFF; DNA: TGTGCCAGCAGCACCCGCACCGCGGGACTAGGTTACAATGAGCAGTTCTTC
V: TRBV6-2/TRBV6-3; J: TRBJ1-2; D: NA; size: few; CDR3: CASSYGKRGGYTF; DNA: TGTGCCAGCAGTTACGGAAAGAGAGGTGGCTACACCTTC
V: TRBV7-9; J: TRBJ2-7; D: TRBD1; size: few; CDR3: CASSGISGGQYF; DNA: TGTGCCAGCAGCGGCATCTCAGGGGGGCAGTACTTC
V: TRBV5-3; J: TRBJ2-1; D: TRBD1; size: once; CDR3: CARSATDREPYNEQFF; DNA: TGTGCCAGAAGCGCGACAGACAGGGAACCCTACAATGAGCAGTTCTTC
V: TRBV27; J: TRBJ1-1; D: NA; size: NA; CDR3: CASRPGGAREAFF; DNA: TGTGCCAGCAGGCCCGGGGGGGCGCGGGAAGCTTTCTTT
V: TRBV7-3; J: TRBJ2-1; D: NA; size: NA; CDR3: CASSLTPTPKVFNEQFF; DNA: TGTGCCAGCAGCTTAACCCCCACCCCAAAGGTTTTCAATGAGCAGTTCTTC
V: TRBV7-6; J: TRBJ2-3; D: TRBD2; size: NA; CDR3: CASSLEAGVRTDTQYF; DNA: TGTGCCAGCAGCTTAGAAGCGGGGGTGCGCACAGATACGCAGTATTTT
V: TRBV28; J: TRBJ1-5; D: NA; size: many; CDR3: CASSFGRVGQPQHF; DNA: TGTGCCAGCAGTTTTGGCAGGGTCGGTCAGCCCCAGCATTTT
V: TRBV7-9; J: TRBJ2-3; D: NA; size: many; CDR3: CASSFPSTDTQYF; DNA: TGTGCCAGCAGCTTTCCAAGCACAGATACGCAGTATTTT
V: TRBV12-1; J: TRBJ2-7; D: NA; size: NA; CDR3: CASSWDTASEQYF; DNA: TGTGCCAGCAGCTGGGACACGGCCTCCGAGCAGTACTTC
V: TRBV11-2; J: TRBJ2-7; D: TRBD2; size: many; CDR3: CASRGLAANYEQYF; DNA: TGTGCCAGCAGGGGACTAGCTGCAAACTACGAGCAGTACTTC
V: TRBV27; J: TRBJ1-2; D: TRBD1; size: NA; CDR3: CASSPGTATNYGYTF; DNA: TGTGCCAGCAGTCCCGGGACAGCTACTAACTATGGCTACACCTTC
V: TRBV2; J: TRBJ2-2; D: NA; size: many; CDR3: CARSPSTGELFF; DNA: TGTGCCAGAAGTCCTTCAACCGGGGAGCTGTTTTTT
V: TRBV5-6; J: TRBJ1-1; D: NA; size: few; CDR3: CASSLEGLLNTEAFF; DNA: TGTGCCAGCAGCTTGGAAGGTTTGCTGAACACTGAAGCTTTCTTT
V: TRBV29-1; J: TRBJ1-4; D: TRBD1; size: many; CDR3: CSVAGGTANEKLFF; DNA: TGCAGCGTCGCGGGAGGGACAGCTAATGAAAAACTGTTTTTT
V: TRBV3-1; J: TRBJ2-3; D: NA; size: many; CDR3: CASSQPGQVVDTQYF; DNA: TGTGCCAGCAGCCAACCGGGACAAGTTGTAGATACGCAGTATTTT
V: TRBV7-9; J: TRBJ2-7; D: TRBD2; size: few; CDR3: CASSDGTSVRPYEQYF; DNA: TGTGCCAGCAGCGATGGGACTAGCGTACGGCCCTACGAGCAGTACTTC
V: TRBV6-2/TRBV6-3; J: TRBJ2-3; D: TRBD2; size: NA; CDR3: CASSPRGAGVPTDTQYF; DNA: TGTGCCAGCAGTCCCCGGGGAGCGGGGGTTCCCACAGATACGCAGTATTTT
V: TRBV4-2; J: TRBJ1-6; D: NA; size: many; CDR3: CASSQDRSSLNSPLHF; DNA: TGTGCCAGCAGCCAAGACAGATCATCTCTTAATTCACCCCTCCACTTT
V: TRBV11-2; J: TRBJ2-7; D: NA; size: NA; CDR3: CASSPWTDFYEQYF; DNA: TGTGCCAGCAGCCCCTGGACAGACTTCTACGAGCAGTACTTC
V: TRBV24-1; J: TRBJ2-2; D: NA; size: many; CDR3: CATSEGRNTGELFF; DNA: TGTGCCACCAGTGAAGGCAGAAACACCGGGGAGCTGTTTTTT
V: TRBV4-3; J: TRBJ1-6; D: NA; size: NA; CDR3: CASSQDGDLSYNSPLHF; DNA: TGCGCCAGCAGCCAAGATGGGGACCTATCCTATAATTCACCCCTCCACTTT
V: TRBV6-1; J: TRBJ2-7; D: NA; size: NA; CDR3: CASREGRKQYF; DNA: TGTGCCAGCAGGGAAGGACGAAAGCAGTACTTC
V: TRBV7-2; J: TRBJ2-7; D: NA; size: many; CDR3: CASSPQEAYEQYF; DNA: TGTGCCAGCAGCCCCCAGGAGGCCTACGAGCAGTACTTC
V: TRBV3-1; J: TRBJ2-5; D: NA; size: NA; CDR3: CASSQEGGQHQETQYF; DNA: TGTGCCAGCAGCCAAGAGGGAGGCCAGCACCAAGAGACCCAGTACTTC
V: TRBV7-8; J: TRBJ2-1; D: NA; size: many; CDR3: CASSLGPRGPPVEQFF; DNA: TGTGCCAGCAGCTTAGGTCCGCGAGGCCCCCCCGTTGAGCAGTTCTTC
V: TRBV9; J: TRBJ2-5; D: TRBD2; size: many; CDR3: CASGKGLAGRQETQYF; DNA: TGTGCCAGCGGCAAAGGACTAGCGGGACGGCAAGAGACCCAGTACTTC
V: TRBV10-3; J: TRBJ2-7; D: NA; size: many; CDR3: CAISESGIRGPGDEQYF; DNA: TGTGCCATCAGTGAGTCAGGAATCCGGGGCCCTGGCGACGAGCAGTACTTC
V: TRBV13; J: TRBJ2-1; D: NA; size: NA; CDR3: CASSLDPQGIYNEQFF; DNA: TGTGCCAGCAGCTTAGACCCCCAGGGGATATACAATGAGCAGTTCTTC
V: TRBV7-9; J: TRBJ2-3; D: NA; size: few; CDR3: CASSSDFSDTQYF; DNA: TGTGCCAGCAGCTCAGATTTTTCAGATACGCAGTATTTT
V: TRBV7-6; J: TRBJ1-2; D: NA; size: few; CDR3: CASSFGRGHGYTF; DNA: TGTGCCAGCAGCTTCGGCAGGGGCCATGGCTACACCTTC
V: TRBV29-1; J: TRBJ1-2; D: TRBD1; size: many; CDR3: CSVQFDRDYGYTF; DNA: TGCAGCGTTCAATTCGACAGGGACTATGGCTACACCTTC
V: TRBV11-2; J: TRBJ2-1; D: TRBD2; size: few; CDR3: CASSLGGSVMDEQFF; DNA: TGTGCCAGCAGCTTAGGCGGGAGTGTCATGGATGAGCAGTTCTTC